A single sample is the source of the 25 T cell receptor beta chains below, sequenced in a study of beta chain features in type 1 diabetes (dated by TCRdb to 2017 to 2018). General conclusions and limits of the study: Type 1 diabetes patients showed a moderate but significant shortening of TCRB CDR3 length in all four CD4+ subsets.

The library came from the immunoSEQ multiplex PCR assay. The entire amount of isolated RNA was reverse transcribed using the High Capacity cDNA Reverse Transcription Kit, so the sequenced TCRB transcripts were expressed ones. The table was pulled from immuneACCESS by TCRdb, which kept in-frame rearrangements only. Such tables lose some clones; where checked, under half of the loss comes from unresolved V genes, and the rest has no known cause. Recorded for this sample are over 600,000 clones; 12% of them occurred a single time. 0.095% to 0.15% of the sample is held by the ten biggest clonotypes. These receptors are not linked to any known antigen. Sequencing input: naive CD4+ T cells from blood. The sample's cell subset or site label is to be understood as: true naive CD4+ T cells. The receptors derive from a man younger than 40 with type 1 diabetes.

The rearrangement links TRBV28 to TRBJ1-5, with D uncertain. Deletions cut 6 bases from V and 7 bases from J, with 22 bases between. Germline assignment: CDR1 MDHEN and CDR2 SYDVKM. The CDR3 extends over 16 amino acids. CDR3 bases: TGTGCCAGCAGGCACGATCGGCAGAGGGCAGGCCAGCCCCAGCATTTT. Residues: CASRHDRQRAGQPQHF.

This clone occurred a few times. This chain joins TRBV11-2 and TRBJ1-4; D is ambiguous. Germline lookup yields CDR1 SGHAT and CDR2 FQNNGV. The CDR3 covers 14 residues. V lost 5 bases, J lost 4 bases, and 11 bases lay in between. The CDR3 nucleotides read TGTGCCAGCAGCCGTTCGATAAATAATGAAAAACTGTTTTTT. Its protein product is CASSRSINNEKLFF.

This clone has more than one count but fewer than ten. Other DNA variants within this sample encode the same CDR3. The CDR3 reads CSAGGYNEQFF. Here the CDR3 DNA reads TGCAGTGCCGGCGGGTACAATGAGCAGTTCTTC. The chain employs TRBV20-1 and TRBJ2-1; possibly TRBD2 for D (5 bases). Germline CDR1 is DFQATT and CDR2 is SNEGSKA (reference sequence). This CDR3 is 11 amino acids long. Trimming took off 6 bases at V and 4 bases at J, with 7 bases between the two ends.

The chain uses TRBV18 and TRBJ1-4; D unclear. The length of the CDR3 is 14 residues. The V gene's germline CDR1 is KGHSH and CDR2 LQKENI. Trimming took 3 bases from V and 8 from J, leaving 13 bases between them. The CDR3 here is CASSPGRVEEKLFF. DNA for the CDR3: TGTGCCAGCTCACCGGGTAGGGTAGAAGAAAAACTGTTTTTT. The variable domain in full, with the rest retrieved from reference TRBV18 and TRBJ1-4, is NAGVMQNPRHLVRRRGQEARLRCSPMKGHSHVYWYRQLPEEGLKFMVYLQKENIIDESGMPKERFSAEFPKEGPSILRIQQVVRGDSAAYFCASSPGRVEEKLFFGSGTQLSVL.

The J gene is TRBJ2-3, the V gene TRBV4-3; 10 nucleotides agree with TRBD2. The length of the CDR3 is 17 residues. After removal of 1 base from V and 3 bases from J, the junction contained 7 bases not matched to a gene. The germline CDR1 and CDR2 sequences are LGHNA and YSLEER. The CDR3 bases are TGCGCCAGCAGCCAAGGACTAGCGGGCGAGTGGACAGATACGCAGTATTTT. Translating it yields CASSQGLAGEWTDTQYF.

The J gene is TRBJ1-2, the V gene TRBV6-5; TRBD1 matches at 8 bases. CDR1 MNHEY and CDR2 SVGAGI come from the germline V gene. V shed 4 bases and J 4 bases; nucleotides not matched to a gene: 8. The CDR3 has 15 amino acids. The CDR3 DNA follows: TGTGCCAGCAGTTGGGGACAGGAGGCCTTCTATGGCTACACCTTC. The encoded protein is CASSWGQEAFYGYTF.

The chain carries TRBV10-3 and TRBJ1-1, with 12 nucleotides matching TRBD1. V shed 8 bases, J shed 2 bases, and the junction held 3 bases outside the gene matches. There are 14 residues in the CDR3. Per germline, CDR1 ENHRY and CDR2 SYGVKD. CDR3 region: CAIGDRGRNTEAFF. The CDR3, as DNA: TGTGCCATCGGGGACAGGGGGCGAAACACTGAAGCTTTCTTT.

The chain combines TRBV11-2 with TRBJ2-3, with 9 bases fitting TRBD2. Unmatched junction bases numbered 10, after V lost 1 base and J lost 5 bases. CDR1 and CDR2 from the germline V gene are SGHAT and FQNNGV. CDR3 length: 17 amino acids. CDR3 nucleotide sequence: TGTGCCAGCAGCTTAGCACTAGCGGGTCACTTTGGAGATACGCAGTATTTT. It specifies CASSLALAGHFGDTQYF.

This clone came up a few times. The chain uses TRBV5-6 and TRBJ1-1; D possibly corresponds to TRBD1 (5 bases). The CDR3 contains 15 residues. Germline values: CDR1 SGHDT, CDR2 YYEEEE. The V end was cut by 2 bases, the J end by 0 bases, with 11 bases between. CDR3 loop: CASSFPKGMNTEAFF. Written as DNA, the CDR3 is TGTGCCAGCAGCTTTCCTAAGGGGATGAACACTGAAGCTTTCTTT.

This clone has only a few counts. This rearrangement joins TRBV7-9 to TRBJ1-1; possible D gene TRBD1, 6 bases. The germline gives CDR1 SEHNR, CDR2 FQNEAQ (reference sequence). V was clipped by 2 bases and J by 13 bases, with 14 bases between them. This CDR3 comprises 12 residues. This CDR3 is CASSLKGTKDFF. CDR3 DNA: TGTGCCAGCAGCTTAAAAGGGACAAAGGATTTCTTT.

This clone appeared a few times. J is TRBJ2-4 and V is TRBV4-3; 11 nucleotides match TRBD2. Germline values: CDR1 LGHNA, CDR2 YSLEER. V lost 1 base, J lost 0 bases, and 2 bases stayed unmatched. The CDR3 runs 17 residues. As DNA, the CDR3 is TGCGCCAGCAGCCAAGCTAGCGGGGGGTTAGCCAAAAACATTCAGTACTTC. Translated, it gives CASSQASGGLAKNIQYF.

V is TRBV6-5 and J is TRBJ2-3; the D is unclear. The germline CDR1 and CDR2 sequences are MNHEY and SVGAGI. Between the trimmed V and J ends, which lost 0 bases and 5 bases, there was a span of 12 bases. The CDR3 consists of 15 residues. CDR3 bases: TGTGCCAGCAGTTACTCGGCCCTCTTCGTAGATACGCAGTATTTT. This sequence encodes CASSYSALFVDTQYF.

This clone was observed a few times. This CDR3 is also generated by other DNA sequences in the sample. The chain recombines TRBV9 with TRBJ2-7; D is unresolved. From germline, CDR1 is SGDLS and CDR2 YYNGEE. The CDR3 length is 13 residues. Trimming took off 0 bases at V and 2 bases at J, with 6 bases between the two ends. CDR3 residues: CASSVGQTYEQYF. The CDR3 region has the DNA TGTGCCAGCAGCGTAGGGCAGACCTACGAGCAGTACTTC.

This clone showed up just a few times. This chain connects TRBV4-3 to TRBJ2-5, with a tentative D call TRBD2 (5 bases). V dropped 2 bases and J dropped 1 base, with 14 bases sitting between them. In germline, CDR1 is LGHNA, CDR2 YSLEER. CDR3 length: 16 residues. The CDR3 loop reads CASSQRTGLGQETQYF. The CDR3 DNA follows: TGCGCCAGCAGCCAAAGAACGGGATTGGGCCAAGAGACCCAGTACTTC.

There are a few counts of this clone. This chain joins TRBV28 and TRBJ2-5; the D is unclear. Germline values: CDR1 MDHEN, CDR2 SYDVKM. With 6 bases removed from V and 2 bases from J, the gap between germline ends came to 7 bases. The CDR3 extends over 12 amino acids. The CDR3 DNA is TGTGCCAGCAGAAACCCTCAAGAGACCCAGTACTTC. Translated, it gives CASRNPQETQYF.

This clone was detected only a few times. The genes are TRBV9 and TRBJ1-2; a possible D gene is TRBD1 (5 bases). With 1 base removed from V and 0 bases from J, the gap between germline ends came to 10 bases. The CDR3 is 15 amino acids. Germline V CDR1 and CDR2: SGDLS, YYNGEE. CDR3 sequence: CASSVLGAPNYGYTF. The CDR3 DNA sequence: TGTGCCAGCAGCGTACTAGGGGCTCCTAACTATGGCTACACCTTC.

The chain employs TRBV19 and TRBJ1-2; a weak D match, TRBD1 (6 bases). CDR1 is LNHDA and CDR2 is SQIVND in the germline V gene (reference sequence). This CDR3 is 13 amino acids long. Trimming took off 3 bases at V and 3 bases at J, with 8 bases between the two ends. CDR3 in DNA: TGTGCCAGTAGTATTCAGGGGTACTATGGCTACACCTTC. Its translation is CASSIQGYYGYTF.

The J gene is TRBJ1-6, the V gene TRBV11-2, with unresolved D. V was pared by 5 bases and J by 11 bases, with 13 bases between. Germline CDR1 and CDR2: SGHAT and FQNNGV. The CDR3 contains 13 residues. The CDR3 sequence is CASSPAQATPLHF. The CDR3 DNA is TGTGCCAGCAGCCCGGCCCAAGCGACACCCCTCCACTTT.

V and J are TRBV28 and TRBJ2-1; D remains unclear. The CDR3 has 15 amino acids. Trimming shortened V by 2 bases and J by 5 bases, and 13 bases separated the two germline ends. CDR1 MDHEN and CDR2 SYDVKM come from the germline V gene. The CDR3, as DNA: TGTGCCAGCAGTTTAGGCTCTGACTGGAACAATGAGCAGTTCTTC. Its translation: CASSLGSDWNNEQFF.

The chain links TRBV25-1 to TRBJ1-2; 7 bases match TRBD1. CDR3 length: 13 residues. The germline V gene has CDR1 MGHDK and CDR2 SYGVNS. The V segment lost 6 bases and the J segment 4 bases; nucleotides outside the gene matches: 5. This chain's CDR3 is CASREQGSYGYTF. In DNA form, the CDR3 reads TGTGCCAGCAGGGAACAGGGGTCCTATGGCTACACCTTC.

This chain connects TRBV6-5 to TRBJ2-3; D is perhaps TRBD2 (7 bases). The V end lost 8 bases, the J end lost 5 bases, and 17 bases lay between the germline ends. CDR1 MNHEY and CDR2 SVGAGI come from the germline V gene. The CDR3 is made up of 14 amino acids. CDR3 nucleotides: TGTGCCAGCTCGCGAGGGGGAGGGAGAGATACGCAGTATTTT. Protein product: CASSRGGGRDTQYF.

In its sample, this clone was seen a few times. V and J are TRBV7-2 and TRBJ2-5, with 10 bases lining up with TRBD1. The CDR3 is 16 amino acids. V gave up 5 bases and J gave up 4 bases; unmatched junction bases: 10. Germline assignment: CDR1 SGHTA and CDR2 FQGNSA. The DNA for the CDR3 is TGTGCCAGCAGCCCTCGGACAGGGGGTTTGGTAGAGACCCAGTACTTC. Its protein is CASSPRTGGLVETQYF.

The rearrangement uses TRBV7-2 and TRBJ1-5, with D possibly TRBD1 on 5 matching bases. V gave up 3 bases and J gave up 4 bases, with 10 bases separating them. The CDR3 loop spans 14 amino acids. Germline CDR1 SGHTA, CDR2 FQGNSA. The CDR3 coding sequence is TGTGCCAGCAGCTTCGGGGGAACGAATCAGCCCCAGCATTTT. Protein: CASSFGGTNQPQHF.

The chain couples TRBV5-1 to TRBJ1-2; D ambiguous. This CDR3 region has 15 residues. Trimming took 0 bases from V and 2 from J, leaving 11 bases between them. In germline, CDR1 is SGHRS, CDR2 YFSETQ. The CDR3 is CASSLVHSENYGYTF. DNA of the CDR3: TGCGCCAGCAGCTTGGTTCACTCGGAAAACTATGGCTACACCTTC.

The sample holds a few counts of this clone. This sequence joins TRBV29-1 and TRBJ2-2; D possibly corresponds to TRBD1 (7 bases). The CDR3 has 17 residues. V shed 0 bases and J shed 6 bases, with 20 bases lying between them. Germline V CDR1 and CDR2: SQVTM, ANQGSEA. DNA for the CDR3: TGCAGCGTTGAAGAAGGGGGCAGCGGACTACGGGCCGGGGAGCTGTTTTTT. Protein product: CSVEEGGSGLRAGELFF.